These T cell receptor beta chains were read from a single sample in a study of blood T cell repertoires in COVID-19. Generated by immunoSEQ multiplex PCR, the TCRdb table keeps only in-frame clones and is missing some. The sample lists 70,000 to 100,000 clones, roughly nine tenths occurring once. The source material was peripheral blood. These receptors all stem from a woman aged 55-70 years with COVID-19, enrolled during active disease. Each CDR3 is given with its conserved first and last residue. D genes are given only for firm matches. Clone size is shown for a subset of rows, as once, few, many or a class of expanded clone.

j_call v_call d_call clone_size cdr3_nt cdr3_aa
TRBJ1-2 TRBV6-5 - once TGTGCCAGCAGCTTCGACAGGAACTATGGCTACACCTTC CASSFDRNYGYTF
TRBJ2-3 TRBV10-1 - - TGCGCCAGCAGTGGTTCGGGACACCTTAGCACAGATACGCAGTATTTT CASSGSGHLSTDTQYF
TRBJ1-1 TRBV30 - once TGTGCCTGGAGCCCGGGGGGGGATGAAGCTTTCTTT CAWSPGGDEAFF
TRBJ2-5 TRBV9 - once TGTGCCAGCAGCGTAGATCCGGTTCAAGAGACCCAGTACTTC CASSVDPVQETQYF
TRBJ1-1 TRBV27 TRBD1 - TGTGCCAGCAGTTTATCGGGACAGGGGGCGACTGAAGCTTTCTTT CASSLSGQGATEAFF
TRBJ2-1 TRBV21-1 - - TGTGCCAGCAGCAAATCTAACGTCAGCGGGGGTTACCACAATGAGCAGTTCTTC CASSKSNVSGGYHNEQFF
TRBJ1-1 TRBV6-2/TRBV6-3 - - TGTGCCAGCAGTCCCCAGGGGAACGGGAACACTGAAGCTTTCTTT CASSPQGNGNTEAFF
TRBJ1-2 TRBV18 - - TGTGCCAGCTCACCATCGCAGGGTGGCTACACCTTC CASSPSQGGYTF
TRBJ1-5 TRBV19 - - TGTGCCAGTACAGGGGAAAAATATAGCAATCAGCCCCAGCATTTT CASTGEKYSNQPQHF
TRBJ1-1 TRBV6-5 TRBD1 - TGTGCCAGCTGGGAGCGGGACAGGGATGCTTTCTTT CASWERDRDAFF
TRBJ2-7 TRBV6-2/TRBV6-3 - - TGTGCCAGCAGTTACGACCGGGGGGCTTCCTACGAGCAGTACTTC CASSYDRGASYEQYF
TRBJ2-2 TRBV7-8 TRBD1 - TGTGCCAGCAGCGGGCACAGGGGTTCCGGGGAGCTGTTTTTT CASSGHRGSGELFF
TRBJ2-1 TRBV18 - - TGTGCCAGCTCACCAGGGTCACGGGTTCCCCCCAATGAGCAGTTCTTC CASSPGSRVPPNEQFF
TRBJ1-1 TRBV10-2 TRBD1 - TGCGCCAGCAATTGGAACAGGGGAACTGAAGCTTTCTTT CASNWNRGTEAFF
TRBJ2-3 TRBV29-1 - - TGCAGCGCTAGACAGGGACTTAGCACAGATACGCAGTATTTT CSARQGLSTDTQYF
TRBJ2-7 TRBV9 - few TGTGCCAGCAGCGCCCGGGACACACACGAGCAGTACTTC CASSARDTHEQYF
TRBJ1-2 TRBV19 - - TGTGCCAGTAGTATACTCTTAGGAGGGTATGGCTACACCTTC CASSILLGGYGYTF
TRBJ2-7 TRBV20-1 - once TGCAGTGCCAGAGAGGGGGGCGAGCAGTACTTC CSAREGGEQYF
TRBJ1-4 TRBV6-5 TRBD1 - TGTGCCAGCACTCCGGACAGGGCTAATGAAAAACTGTTTTTT CASTPDRANEKLFF
TRBJ2-1 TRBV9 TRBD2 - TGTGCCAGCAGCGTAGACCTGGCGGGGGGGCCAGGTGAGCAGTTCTTC CASSVDLAGGPGEQFF
TRBJ1-1 TRBV5-4 - once TGTGCCAGCAGCTTATTGGGGGGCACTGAAGCTTTCTTT CASSLLGGTEAFF
TRBJ1-6 TRBV2 TRBD1 - TGTGCCAGCAGGATGACAGGGGGAAATTCACCCCTCCACTTT CASRMTGGNSPLHF
TRBJ1-1 TRBV3-1/TRBV3-2 - - TGTGCCAGCAGCCAAGCCGGGGGGGAAGCTTTCTTT CASSQAGGEAFF
TRBJ1-1 TRBV28 - - TGTGCCGGAGAGGGTCGGAACACTGAAGCTTTCTTT CAGEGRNTEAFF
TRBJ2-1 TRBV11-2 TRBD2 - TGTGCCAGCAGCTCGGGGACTAGCGGGGGGGCGGCCTACAATGAGCAGTTCTTC CASSSGTSGGAAYNEQFF
TRBJ1-2 TRBV18 TRBD1 - TGTGCCAGCTCACCAAGGACCGGACAGGACTATGGCTACACCTTC CASSPRTGQDYGYTF
TRBJ1-3 TRBV15 - - TGTGCCACCAGACCCCCGGGGAGAGGCTCTGGAAACACCATATATTTT CATRPPGRGSGNTIYF
TRBJ1-6 TRBV7-9 TRBD1 - TGTGCCAGCAGCTTACCCGGGACAGTTAATTCACCCCTCCACTTT CASSLPGTVNSPLHF
TRBJ1-2 TRBV7-2 - - TGTGCCAGCAGCTTAGATTACAGCTATGGCTACACCTTC CASSLDYSYGYTF
TRBJ2-7 TRBV5-1 - - TGCGCCAGCAGCTTATTAGCGGAGTCCTACGAGCAGTACTTC CASSLLAESYEQYF
TRBJ1-2 TRBV6-6 - - TGTGCCAGCAGTTACTCGAAGAAGGGGCCCCGCTATGGCTACACCTTC CASSYSKKGPRYGYTF
TRBJ2-6 TRBV7-3 - - TGTGCCAGCAGCTTATATGCTGGGGCCAACGTCCTGACTTTC CASSLYAGANVLTF
TRBJ2-1 TRBV19 TRBD2 - TGTGCCAGTAGTATAGGTCTAGCGGGGTACAATGAGCAGTTCTTC CASSIGLAGYNEQFF
TRBJ1-6 TRBV9 - - TGTGCCAGCAGCCCACGAACAGGGAGCTCCTATAATTCACCCCTCCACTTT CASSPRTGSSYNSPLHF
TRBJ1-1 TRBV4-2 TRBD1 - TGTGCCAGCAGCCGAACAGGGGGACTAGCAGCTTTCTTT CASSRTGGLAAFF
TRBJ1-1 TRBV21-1 - - TGTGCCAGCAGCCCCCGGGGGACCGCCATGAACACTGAAGCTTTCTTT CASSPRGTAMNTEAFF
TRBJ1-2 TRBV9 - - TGTGCCAGCAGCCCGACAGCCGGGACCCCCGGGAGGTATGGCTACACCTTC CASSPTAGTPGRYGYTF
TRBJ1-3 TRBV7-2 - - TGTGCCAGCAGCTTAAGGGGGACCTCTGGAAACACCATATATTTT CASSLRGTSGNTIYF
TRBJ1-2 TRBV7-2 TRBD1 - TGTGCCAGCAGCCCGGGACAGGTGTCCCTAGGAGGCTACACCTTC CASSPGQVSLGGYTF
TRBJ1-1 TRBV5-1 - - TGCGCCAGCACCAGGGAAAACACTGAAGCTTTCTTT CASTRENTEAFF
TRBJ2-2 TRBV7-2 - once TGTGCCAGCAGCTTCCGGACTGGTGGGGAGCTGTTTTTT CASSFRTGGELFF
TRBJ1-5 TRBV18 TRBD1 few TGTGCCAGCTCGCCCGCCCTGGACAGGGTCGAACAGCCCCAGCATTTT CASSPALDRVEQPQHF
TRBJ2-1 TRBV11-2 TRBD2 few TGTGCCAGCAGCTCCAGCGGGGGGGCGAACGTTGGGCAGTTCTTC CASSSSGGANVGQFF
TRBJ1-6 TRBV13 - few TGTGCCAGCAGCTTGCTTAGGGGTAATTCACCCCTCCACTTT CASSLLRGNSPLHF
TRBJ2-7 TRBV7-2 TRBD2 - TGTGCCAGCAGCCCCGGCGGGGGGTTCGACGAGCAGTACTTC CASSPGGGFDEQYF
TRBJ1-5 TRBV19 TRBD1 - TGTGCCAGTAGTCCCCGACAGGGTCGCGTGGGTCAGCCCCAGCATTTT CASSPRQGRVGQPQHF
TRBJ1-5 TRBV6-5 - - TGTGCCAGCAGGGCACAGGGCTCGGGCAATCAGCCCCAGCATTTT CASRAQGSGNQPQHF
TRBJ1-1 TRBV13 - - TGTGCCAGCAGCCGAACACCGAACACTGAAGCTTTCTTT CASSRTPNTEAFF
TRBJ2-2 TRBV5-1 TRBD2 - TGCGCCAGCAGATCGGGGGCGGGACTAGCAACGACCGGGGAGCTGTTTTTT CASRSGAGLATTGELFF
TRBJ1-1 TRBV6-5 - - TGTGCCAGCACAGAGACAGGAACAGGGAGTGAAGCTTTCTTT CASTETGTGSEAFF